Below, 4 T cell receptor beta chains from the same sample are listed, as sequenced in a study of cytomegalovirus exposure and HLA in healthy donors. 13 Jbeta primers and 60 Vbeta primers were used for the PCR. Profiling relied on immunoSEQ multiplex PCR, and the TCRdb table lists in-frame clones only, not all of them. The table records around 130,000 clones, 70% to 85% of them present only once. The sequenced sample was PBMCs. The receptor source for this set is a boy aged 2 to 9 in good health and CMV-seronegative.

This clone has just one count. Distinct nucleotide sequences in the sample also encode this CDR3. Written as DNA, the CDR3 is TGCGCCAGCAGCTCCAGACAGAACTATGGCTACACCTTC. Protein product: CASSSRQNYGYTF. The rearrangement links TRBV5-1 to TRBJ1-2, with D maybe TRBD1 (5 bases). The germline V gene encodes CDR1 SGHRS and CDR2 YFSETQ. The CDR3 covers 13 residues. The germline V and J ends were trimmed by 3 bases and 2 bases, with 8 bases remaining between them.

This rearrangement joins TRBV18 to TRBJ2-1, with TRBD2 matching over 7 bases. Per germline, CDR1 KGHSH and CDR2 LQKENI. This CDR3 has 15 amino acids. Trimming removed 0 bases from V and 7 bases from J; junction bases left unmatched: 6. The CDR3 here is CASSPPTSTGNEQFF. The CDR3 DNA reads as TGTGCCAGCTCACCACCGACTAGCACCGGGAATGAGCAGTTCTTC.

In the case of this clone: At one of its ends the junction is not consistent with the germline gene, which may arise from a read error. The chain couples TRBV7-7 to TRBJ2-2; 7 bases agree with TRBD1. The germline V gene has CDR1 SSHAT and CDR2 FNYEAQ (reference sequence). The CDR3 is 14 residues long. The CDR3 coding sequence is TGTGCTAGCAGCACCCGACAGGGAATAGGGGAGCTGTTTTTT. Encoded protein: CASSTRQGIGELFF. The full variable domain, rest sourced from reference TRBV7-7 and TRBJ2-2, is GAGVSQSPRYKVTKRGQDVTLRCDPISSHATLYWYQQALGQGPEFLTYFNYEAQPDKSGLPSDRFSAERPEGSISTLTIQRTEQRDSAMYRCASSTRQGIGELFFGEGSRLTVL.

In regard to this clone: A read error may account for a junction end that differs from germline. This chain uses TRBV7-7 with TRBJ1-3, with a weak D call TRBD1 (5 bases). The CDR3 consists of 14 residues. Germline V gives CDR1 SSHAT, CDR2 FNYEAQ (reference sequence). The CDR3 coding sequence is TGTGCTAGCAGCCAAGGGGAGGGTGCAGACACCATATATTTT. Amino acid sequence: CASSQGEGADTIYF. Full variable domain (missing parts from reference TRBV7-7 and TRBJ1-3): GAGVSQSPRYKVTKRGQDVTLRCDPISSHATLYWYQQALGQGPEFLTYFNYEAQPDKSGLPSDRFSAERPEGSISTLTIQRTEQRDSAMYRCASSQGEGADTIYFGEGSWLTVV.